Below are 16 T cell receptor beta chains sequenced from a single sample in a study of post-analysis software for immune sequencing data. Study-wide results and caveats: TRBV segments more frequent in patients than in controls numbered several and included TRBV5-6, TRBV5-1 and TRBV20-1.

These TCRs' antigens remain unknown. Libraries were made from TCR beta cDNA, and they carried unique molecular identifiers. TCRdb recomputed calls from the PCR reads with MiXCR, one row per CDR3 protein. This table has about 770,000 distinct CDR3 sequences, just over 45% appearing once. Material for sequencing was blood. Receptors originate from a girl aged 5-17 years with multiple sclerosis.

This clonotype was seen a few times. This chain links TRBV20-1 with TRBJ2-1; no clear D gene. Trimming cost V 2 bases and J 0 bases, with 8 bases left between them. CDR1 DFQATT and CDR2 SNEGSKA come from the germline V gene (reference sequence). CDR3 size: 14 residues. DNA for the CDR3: TGCAGTGCTAGATACGGAACCTCCTACAATGAGCAGTTCTTC. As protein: CSARYGTSYNEQFF.

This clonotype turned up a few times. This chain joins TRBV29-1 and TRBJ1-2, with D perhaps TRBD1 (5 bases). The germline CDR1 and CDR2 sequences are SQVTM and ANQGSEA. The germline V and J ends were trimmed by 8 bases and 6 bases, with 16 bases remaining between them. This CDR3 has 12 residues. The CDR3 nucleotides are TGCAGCTCCTCGGCACAGGACAATGGCTACACCTTC. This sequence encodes CSSSAQDNGYTF.

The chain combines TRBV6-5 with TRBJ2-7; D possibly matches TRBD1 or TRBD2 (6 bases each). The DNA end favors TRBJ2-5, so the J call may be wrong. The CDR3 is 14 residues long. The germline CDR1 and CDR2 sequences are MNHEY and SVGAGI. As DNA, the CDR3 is TGTGCCAGCAGCGTACAGGGTGCGGGGGAGACCCAGTACTTC. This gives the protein CASSVQGAGETQYF.

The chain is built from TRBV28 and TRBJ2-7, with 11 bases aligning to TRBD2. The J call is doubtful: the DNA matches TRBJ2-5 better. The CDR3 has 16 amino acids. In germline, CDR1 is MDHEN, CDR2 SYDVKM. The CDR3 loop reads CASSLSSGRVGETQYF. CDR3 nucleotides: TGTGCCAGCAGTTTAAGTAGCGGGAGGGTTGGTGAGACCCAGTACTTC.

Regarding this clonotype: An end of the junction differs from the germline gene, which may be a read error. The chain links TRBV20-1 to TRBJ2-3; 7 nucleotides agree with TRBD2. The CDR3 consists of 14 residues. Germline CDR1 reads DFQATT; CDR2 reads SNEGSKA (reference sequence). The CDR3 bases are TGCAGTGCTGAGAGTAGCGGGTCCACAGGTACGCAGTATTTT. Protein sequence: CSAESSGSTGTQYF.

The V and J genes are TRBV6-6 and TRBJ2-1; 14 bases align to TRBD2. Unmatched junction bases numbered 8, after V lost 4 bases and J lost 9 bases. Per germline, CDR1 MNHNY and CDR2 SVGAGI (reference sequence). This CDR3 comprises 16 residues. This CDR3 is CASSWGTSGRVGEQFF. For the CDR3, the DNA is TGTGCCAGCAGTTGGGGGACTAGCGGGAGAGTGGGTGAGCAGTTCTTC.

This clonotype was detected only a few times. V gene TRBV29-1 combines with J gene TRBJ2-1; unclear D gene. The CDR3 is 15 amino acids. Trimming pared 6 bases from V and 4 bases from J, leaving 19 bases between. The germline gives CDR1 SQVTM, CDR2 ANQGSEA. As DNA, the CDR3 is TGCAGCGTGTCCTACAGTGTTATTGTATACAATGAGCAGTTCTTC. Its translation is CSVSYSVIVYNEQFF.

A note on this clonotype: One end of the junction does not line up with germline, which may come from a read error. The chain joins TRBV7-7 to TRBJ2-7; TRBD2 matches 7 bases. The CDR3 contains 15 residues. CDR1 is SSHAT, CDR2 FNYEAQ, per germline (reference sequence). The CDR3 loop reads CASSLALAALDEQYF. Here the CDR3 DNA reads TGTGCTAGCAGCTTAGCGCTAGCGGCCCTGGACGAGCAGTACTTC.

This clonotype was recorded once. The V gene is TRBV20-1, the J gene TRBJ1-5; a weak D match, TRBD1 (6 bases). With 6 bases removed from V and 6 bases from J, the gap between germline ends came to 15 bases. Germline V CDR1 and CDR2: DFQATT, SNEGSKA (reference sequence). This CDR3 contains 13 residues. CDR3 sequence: CSAPGQGTQPQHF. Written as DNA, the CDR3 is TGCAGTGCACCGGGACAAGGCACTCAGCCCCAGCATTTT.

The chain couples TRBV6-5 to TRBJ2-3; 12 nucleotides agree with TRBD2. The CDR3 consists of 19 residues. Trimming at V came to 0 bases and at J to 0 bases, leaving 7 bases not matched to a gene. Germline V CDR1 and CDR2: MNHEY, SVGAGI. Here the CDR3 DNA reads TGTGCCAGCAGTTACTCGGTTCTAGCGGGAGGGCCGAGCACAGATACGCAGTATTTT. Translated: CASSYSVLAGGPSTDTQYF.

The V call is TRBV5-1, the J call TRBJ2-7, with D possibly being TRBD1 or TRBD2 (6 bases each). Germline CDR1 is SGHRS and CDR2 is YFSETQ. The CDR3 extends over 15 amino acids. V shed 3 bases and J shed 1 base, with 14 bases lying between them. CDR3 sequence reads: CASSWGDTRSYEQYF. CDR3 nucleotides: TGCGCCAGCAGCTGGGGGGACACGAGATCCTACGAGCAGTACTTC.

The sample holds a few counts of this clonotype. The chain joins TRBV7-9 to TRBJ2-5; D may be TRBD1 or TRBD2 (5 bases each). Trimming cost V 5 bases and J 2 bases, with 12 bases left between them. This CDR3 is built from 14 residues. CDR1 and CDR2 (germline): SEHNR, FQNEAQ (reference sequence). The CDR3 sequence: CASSLEGTQETQYF. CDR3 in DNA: TGTGCCAGCAGCCTAGAGGGGACGCAAGAGACCCAGTACTTC.

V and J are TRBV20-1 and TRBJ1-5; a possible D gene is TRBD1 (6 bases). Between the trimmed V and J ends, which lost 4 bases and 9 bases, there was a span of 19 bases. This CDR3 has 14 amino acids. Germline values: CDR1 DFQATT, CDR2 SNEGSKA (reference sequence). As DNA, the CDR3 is TGCAGTGCTACCTCGACAGGTGCTGTTAGGCCCCAGCATTTT. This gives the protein CSATSTGAVRPQHF.

CDR3 residues: CASSQDHQGAYYEQYF. CDR3 sequence (DNA): TGCGCCAGCAGCCAAGATCATCAGGGGGCCTACTACGAGCAGTACTTC. The chain is built from TRBV4-1 and TRBJ2-7; 8 nucleotides align to TRBD1. Germline lookup yields CDR1 MGHRA and CDR2 YSYEKL. The ends lost 0 bases at V and 3 bases at J; junction bases unmatched: 7. CDR3 length equals 16 residues.

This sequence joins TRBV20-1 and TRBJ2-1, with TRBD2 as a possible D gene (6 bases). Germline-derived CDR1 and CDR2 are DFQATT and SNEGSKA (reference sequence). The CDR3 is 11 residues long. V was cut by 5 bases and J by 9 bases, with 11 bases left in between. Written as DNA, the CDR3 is TGCAGTGCTGGCGGGATCCCTGAGCAGTTCTTC. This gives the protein CSAGGIPEQFF.

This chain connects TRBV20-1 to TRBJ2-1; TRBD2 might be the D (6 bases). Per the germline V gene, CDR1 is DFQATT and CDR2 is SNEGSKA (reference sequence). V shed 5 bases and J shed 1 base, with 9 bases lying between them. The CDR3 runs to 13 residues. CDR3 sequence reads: CSAVADSYNEQFF. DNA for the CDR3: TGCAGTGCTGTAGCGGATTCCTACAATGAGCAGTTCTTC.